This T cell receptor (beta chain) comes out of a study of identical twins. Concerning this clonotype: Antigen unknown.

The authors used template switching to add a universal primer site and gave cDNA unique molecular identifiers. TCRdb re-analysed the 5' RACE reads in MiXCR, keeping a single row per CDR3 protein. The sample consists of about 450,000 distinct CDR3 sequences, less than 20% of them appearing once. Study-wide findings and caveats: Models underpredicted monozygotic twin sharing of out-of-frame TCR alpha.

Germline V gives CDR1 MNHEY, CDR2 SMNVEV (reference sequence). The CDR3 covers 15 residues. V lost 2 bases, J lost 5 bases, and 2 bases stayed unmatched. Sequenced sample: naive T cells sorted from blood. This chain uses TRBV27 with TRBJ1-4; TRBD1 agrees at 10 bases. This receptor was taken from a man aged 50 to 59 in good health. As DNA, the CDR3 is TGTGCCAGCAGTTTAGACAGGGGGCTAAATGAAAAACTGTTTTTT. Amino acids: CASSLDRGLNEKLFF.